This T cell receptor (beta chain) was documented in a study of response to subunit inactivated influenza vaccine. Per germline, CDR1 SGHRS and CDR2 YFSETQ. The CDR3 length is 17 residues. V was shortened by 4 bases and J by 5 bases, with 23 bases between the two germline ends. Study-level results: Authors proposed each seasonal influenza vaccination draws in few new T cells.

MiXCR, run by TCRdb on the RT-PCR reads, gives a single entry per CDR3 protein. The table lists approximately 530,000 distinct CDR3 sequences, over 10% of them singletons. This clonotype occurred many times. Antigen specificity is unknown. The sequence was collected from a man aged 50-59 years who received an inactivated influenza vaccine. V is TRBV5-1 and J is TRBJ2-3; tentatively, D is TRBD2 (6 bases). Here the sequenced sample was PBMCs from blood, taken about 6 weeks after vaccination. Here the CDR3 reads CASSQAPLAATRDTQYF. The CDR3 DNA reads as TGCGCCAGCAGCCAAGCGCCACTAGCAGCAACACGAGATACGCAGTATTTT.